This T cell receptor beta chain comes out of a study of molecular identifiers for immune sequencing clone quantification. Study conclusions and caveats: Clones above 20 RNA copies contained over 97% of effector molecules and under 1% of naive molecules.

CDR1 is SEHNR, CDR2 FQNEAQ, per germline (reference sequence). V lost 5 bases to trimming and J lost 1 base, with 15 bases between them. The CDR3 extends over 16 amino acids. This clonotype was counted only a few times. As yet, its antigen is unknown. For bulk TCR libraries, previously described methods and listed TCR primers were used. TCRdb processed the PCR reads anew with MiXCR; each CDR3 protein has one entry. The table lists more than 550,000 distinct CDR3 sequences, 25% of them singletons. This receptor was identified in a human donor in good health. Some libraries in this study had Jurkat cell RNA spiked in. The sample comprised naive CD8+ T cells from blood, with Jurkat cell RNA spiked in. Subset here: FACS-sorted CD8+CD4-CCR7+CD45RA+ naive T cells. The chain recombines TRBV7-9 with TRBJ2-1, with a weak D call TRBD2 (5 bases). CDR3 nucleotide sequence: TGTGCCAGCAGCCCCAGGACTTCCCTTTCCTACAATGAGCAGTTCTTC. Translation gives CASSPRTSLSYNEQFF.